This T cell receptor beta chain comes out of a study of blood T cells in healthy people across ages. Germline CDR1 reads MNHEY; CDR2 reads SVGAGI. The V end was cut by 5 bases, the J end by 3 bases, with 11 bases between. This CDR3 has 13 amino acids. Alongside a J-beta primer mix, a sample-barcoded 5' primer served in a second PCR lasting roughly 6 to 11 cycles. Each TCR beta cDNA got a 12-nucleotide random molecular identifier. One entry per CDR3 protein, called by TCRdb with MiXCR from the 5' RACE reads. The sample holds 1.5 million or so distinct CDR3 sequences, about 40% seen once. The V gene is TRBV6-5, the J gene TRBJ2-7; D ambiguous. The sequencing sample was made of blood. The sequence came from a woman younger than 35 in good health. The CDR3 bases are TGTGCCAGCAGTCCGAAACCCAGCTACGAGCAGTACTTC. As protein: CASSPKPSYEQYF.